The rows below give T cell receptor beta chains drawn from one sample of a study of post-analysis software for immune sequencing data. TCRdb independently ran MiXCR on the PCR reads; one entry per CDR3 protein. The sample lists 700,000 to 800,000 distinct CDR3 sequences, roughly 30% occurring once. Specimen: blood. These receptors were obtained from a girl between 5 and 17 years old with multiple sclerosis. The CDR3 runs from the conserved cysteine through the conserved F or W.

J gene: TRBJ1-2; V gene: TRBV6-1; CDR3 protein: CASSDIGRAANYGYTF
J gene: TRBJ1-2; V gene: TRBV20-1; CDR3 protein: CSASGRTGYGYTF
J gene: TRBJ2-5; V gene: TRBV10-3; CDR3 protein: CAISESVIEEQYF
J gene: TRBJ2-3; V gene: TRBV24-1; CDR3 protein: CATSGSDTQYF
J gene: TRBJ2-5; V gene: TRBV11-3; CDR3 protein: CASSLGNIEETQYF
J gene: TRBJ1-4; V gene: TRBV6-6; CDR3 protein: CATTRDEKLFF
J gene: TRBJ2-1; V gene: TRBV6-2/TRBV6-3; CDR3 protein: CASSGQGINEQFF
J gene: TRBJ2-1; V gene: TRBV28; CDR3 protein: CASRLGGGAYNEQFF
J gene: TRBJ2-1; V gene: TRBV29-1; CDR3 protein: CSARDPREAGEQFF
J gene: TRBJ2-5; V gene: TRBV7-2; CDR3 protein: CASSGAGRETQYF
J gene: -; V gene: TRBV7-2; CDR3 protein: CASSPSGSSSYEQYF
J gene: TRBJ2-7; V gene: TRBV24-1; CDR3 protein: CATSDRTSGRTYF
J gene: TRBJ2-7; V gene: TRBV29-1; CDR3 protein: CSPRKREAAYEQYF
J gene: -; V gene: TRBV7-2; CDR3 protein: CASSLGASAAETQYF
J gene: TRBJ2-1; V gene: TRBV5-1; CDR3 protein: CASSSRGLAGQYNEQFF
J gene: TRBJ2-7; V gene: TRBV7-8; CDR3 protein: CASSYSRREKDEQYF
J gene: TRBJ2-4; V gene: TRBV19; CDR3 protein: CASSVGLIQYF
J gene: -; V gene: TRBV29-1; CDR3 protein: CGVSLETQYF
J gene: -; V gene: TRBV9; CDR3 protein: CASSVEYRGGTQYF
J gene: TRBJ2-3; V gene: TRBV10-3; CDR3 protein: CAISESSGRREGLNTQYF
J gene: TRBJ2-5; V gene: TRBV3-1; CDR3 protein: CASSRPAAESPGEETQYF
J gene: TRBJ1-1; V gene: TRBV20-1; CDR3 protein: CSAIPGGASEAFF
J gene: TRBJ2-3; V gene: TRBV4-3; CDR3 protein: CASSQVSGRAADTQYF
J gene: TRBJ1-4; V gene: TRBV29-1; CDR3 protein: CSVGLTRASSEKLFF
J gene: TRBJ1-2; V gene: TRBV12-3/TRBV12-4; CDR3 protein: CASSLAPGQGPLSYTF
J gene: TRBJ1-1; V gene: TRBV10-3; CDR3 protein: CAISESWTNTEAFF
J gene: TRBJ2-5; V gene: TRBV5-5; CDR3 protein: CASSTRDSPYQETQYF
J gene: TRBJ2-5; V gene: TRBV12-5; CDR3 protein: CASGSGTAQETQYF
J gene: TRBJ2-7; V gene: TRBV5-1; CDR3 protein: CASSLEPAGFYEQYF
J gene: TRBJ1-1; V gene: TRBV4-3; CDR3 protein: CASSQHLLGVRTEAFF
J gene: TRBJ2-1; V gene: TRBV6-4; CDR3 protein: CASSGTSGEYNEQFF
J gene: TRBJ2-3; V gene: TRBV28; CDR3 protein: CAGSTGGPDTQYF
J gene: TRBJ2-1; V gene: TRBV20-1; CDR3 protein: CSAPASGGVSEQFF
J gene: TRBJ1-2; V gene: TRBV25-1; CDR3 protein: CASSPPGQYGYTF
J gene: TRBJ2-7; V gene: TRBV7-9; CDR3 protein: CASSFPSGDSYEQYF
J gene: TRBJ2-1; V gene: TRBV5-5; CDR3 protein: CASSTGQGSSYNEQFF
J gene: TRBJ1-5; V gene: TRBV6-6; CDR3 protein: CASSYANRGFNQPQHF
J gene: TRBJ2-5; V gene: TRBV12-3/TRBV12-4; CDR3 protein: CASSWVGETQDF
J gene: TRBJ2-5; V gene: TRBV7-2; CDR3 protein: CASKQGWEETQYF
J gene: TRBJ2-1; V gene: TRBV7-2; CDR3 protein: CASSLAAVSSYNEQFF
J gene: TRBJ1-1; V gene: TRBV15; CDR3 protein: CATNVGGATEAFF
J gene: TRBJ2-1; V gene: TRBV12-3/TRBV12-4; CDR3 protein: CASSFRQGAYNEQFF
J gene: TRBJ2-1; V gene: TRBV4-1; CDR3 protein: CASSQDGVKTSYNGQFF
J gene: TRBJ2-7; V gene: TRBV28; CDR3 protein: CASNSLGEATYEQYF
J gene: TRBJ2-1; V gene: TRBV7-2; CDR3 protein: CAGSLGPGQGFNEQLF
J gene: TRBJ2-6; V gene: TRBV4-3; CDR3 protein: CASSQDAGVVSGANVLTF
J gene: TRBJ2-3; V gene: TRBV7-9; CDR3 protein: CASSPAWNRHDTQYF
J gene: TRBJ1-2; V gene: TRBV29-1; CDR3 protein: CSAIVAGNYGYTF
J gene: TRBJ1-1; V gene: TRBV5-1; CDR3 protein: CASSLGTGGEVTEAFF
J gene: TRBJ1-2; V gene: TRBV6-6; CDR3 protein: CASSYDGGSRGYTF
J gene: TRBJ1-1; V gene: TRBV12-3/TRBV12-4; CDR3 protein: CASSSTRGSAEAFF
J gene: TRBJ1-2; V gene: TRBV28; CDR3 protein: CASSLLVGTYGYTF
J gene: TRBJ2-7; V gene: TRBV29-1; CDR3 protein: CSVVTSGRHEQYF
J gene: TRBJ1-2; V gene: TRBV5-1; CDR3 protein: CASSLRTGTNYGYTF
J gene: TRBJ1-2; V gene: TRBV7-9; CDR3 protein: CASTSGQLFGGYTF
J gene: TRBJ2-3; V gene: TRBV20-1; CDR3 protein: CSTPRESTDTQYF
J gene: TRBJ2-1; V gene: TRBV20-1; CDR3 protein: CSARFGSGTNNEQFF